This TCR beta chain stems from a study of cytomegalovirus exposure and HLA in healthy donors. Background on the study: An earlier analysis found roughly 100 million unique TCR beta sequences from about 190 million T cells.

There are 15 residues in the CDR3. Germline assignment: CDR1 MGHDK and CDR2 SYGVNS. V shed 2 bases, J shed 7 bases, and the junction held 5 bases outside the gene matches. Primers for the PCR totalled 60 Vbeta and 13 Jbeta. Profiled with immunoSEQ multiplex PCR; TCRdb holds only in-frame clones, not every one. The table lists under 200,000 clones, around three quarters of them singletons. This clone has just a few counts. Sequenced sample: PBMCs. V gene TRBV25-1 combines with J gene TRBJ1-6; 7 nucleotides line up with TRBD1. This clonotype was sampled from a woman aged 30 to 39 in good health and CMV-seronegative. The CDR3 coding sequence is TGTGCCAGCAGTGAAGACAGGGAGGCGAATTCACCCCTCCACTTT. It translates to CASSEDREANSPLHF.